The 32 T cell receptor beta chains given below trace back to one sample, sequenced in a study of blood T cell repertoires in COVID-19. Assay used: immunoSEQ multiplex PCR; TCRdb lists only in-frame clones, some missing. The sample records fewer than 140,000 clones, approximately 80% being singletons. Sequencing used peripheral blood. These receptors all stem from a woman aged 55-70 years with acute or convalescent COVID-19.

V and J are TRBV2 and TRBJ2-1, with D perhaps matching TRBD2 (5 bases). CDR3 length: 15 amino acids. Germline V gene lookup returns CDR1 SNHLY and CDR2 FYNNEI. Trimming took 0 bases from V and 8 from J, leaving 14 bases between them. The CDR3 region is CASSEAAAGRDEQFF. For the CDR3, the DNA is TGTGCCAGCAGTGAAGCGGCTGCTGGGCGGGATGAGCAGTTCTTC.

CDR3 in amino acids: CASSGGQGVNHEQFF. CDR3 in DNA: TGTGCCAGCAGCGGAGGACAGGGGGTCAATCATGAGCAGTTCTTC. J is TRBJ2-1 and V is TRBV5-4; 10 nucleotides agree with TRBD1. Unmatched junction bases numbered 9, after V lost 4 bases and J lost 8 bases. The CDR3 consists of 15 residues. Germline-derived CDR1 and CDR2 are SGHNT and YYREEE (reference sequence). The full variable domain, rest sourced from reference TRBV5-4 and TRBJ2-1, is ETGVTQSPTHLIKTRGQQVTLRCSSQSGHNTVSWYQQALGQGPQFIFQYYREEENGRGNFPPRFSGLQFPNYSSELNVNALELDDSALYLCASSGGQGVNHEQFFGPGTRLTVL.

The chain has TRBV28 and TRBJ2-3; 8 nucleotides line up with TRBD2. The CDR3 runs to 14 residues. V dropped 5 bases and J dropped 1; count of bases not matched to a gene: 2. Germline-derived CDR1 and CDR2 are MDHEN and SYDVKM. The CDR3 DNA follows: TGTGCCAGCAGTGGGCGGGGGGGCACAGATACGCAGTATTTT. Amino acids: CASSGRGGTDTQYF.

The V call is TRBV7-2, the J call TRBJ2-5, with D uncertain. V lost 1 base, J lost 4 bases, and 10 bases lay in between. This CDR3 has 14 amino acids. Germline V gives CDR1 SGHTA, CDR2 FQGNSA. In nucleotides, the CDR3 is TGTGCCAGCAGCTTAGGAGTCTACGGAGAGACCCAGTACTTC. Protein sequence: CASSLGVYGETQYF.

The V and J genes are TRBV10-1 and TRBJ2-4; weak D call: TRBD1 (5 bases). Looked up from germline, CDR1 is WNHNN and CDR2 is SYGVQD (reference sequence). The ends were cut back, 5 bases at V and 0 bases at J, with 14 bases in the middle. This CDR3 region has 16 residues. This chain's CDR3 is CASSQPLGEAKNIQYF. The CDR3 DNA is TGCGCCAGCAGTCAGCCGTTAGGGGAAGCCAAAAACATTCAGTACTTC.

The V and J genes are TRBV6-2 or TRBV6-3 and TRBJ2-5; TRBD2 matches at 12 bases. After removal of 1 base from V and 2 bases from J, the junction contained 8 bases not matched to a gene. Looked up from germline, CDR1 is MNHEY and CDR2 is SVGEGT. This CDR3 region has 18 residues. In DNA, the CDR3 is TGTGCCAGCAGTTACTATCGACTAGCGGGGGCCCAACAAGAGACCCAGTACTTC. Protein sequence: CASSYYRLAGAQQETQYF.

V gene TRBV30 combines with J gene TRBJ1-5; 8 bases are shared with TRBD1. V was clipped by 3 bases and J by 5 bases; unmatched bases: 3. The CDR3 extends over 13 amino acids. Germline loops: CDR1 GTSNPN, CDR2 SVGIG (reference sequence). The CDR3: CAWRVTGDQPQHF. CDR3 nucleotides: TGTGCCTGGAGGGTGACAGGGGATCAGCCCCAGCATTTT.

The genes are TRBV28 and TRBJ2-3, with a possible D match to TRBD2 (5 bases). The germline CDR1 and CDR2 sequences are MDHEN and SYDVKM. This CDR3 has 16 residues. V shed 3 bases and J shed 5 bases, with 18 bases lying between them. The CDR3 spells CASSFHSDSPGDTQYF. The DNA of the CDR3 is TGTGCCAGCAGTTTCCACTCGGACTCCCCCGGAGATACGCAGTATTTT.

This clone was counted once. This rearrangement joins TRBV3-1 (or the pseudogene TRBV3-2) to TRBJ1-6, with D possibly matching TRBD1 (5 bases). The ends were cut back, 5 bases at V and 6 bases at J, with 11 bases in the middle. The length of the CDR3 is 14 residues. From germline, CDR1 is LGHDT and CDR2 YNNKEL (reference sequence). This chain's CDR3 is CASSDSGFNSPLHF. CDR3 nucleotide sequence: TGTGCCAGCAGCGACTCAGGGTTTAATTCACCCCTCCACTTT.

This chain joins TRBV5-8 and TRBJ2-1; 10 bases are shared with TRBD1. The J segment lost 0 bases and the V segment lost 0 bases, leaving 0 bases of the junction unmatched. CDR1 SGHTS and CDR2 YDEGEE come from the germline V gene. The CDR3 loop spans 16 amino acids. CDR3 in DNA: TGTGCCAGCAGCTTGGGGGACAGGGGCTCCTACAATGAGCAGTTCTTC. Protein sequence: CASSLGDRGSYNEQFF.

The rearrangement links TRBV7-2 to TRBJ2-7; TRBD2 aligns across 11 bases. The germline CDR1 and CDR2 sequences are SGHTA and FQGNSA. The CDR3 is 17 residues long. Losses at the gene ends were 0 bases for V and 1 base for J; bases not matched to a gene: 5. The CDR3 protein is CASSLAGSGRGSYEQYF. Here the CDR3 DNA reads TGTGCCAGCAGCTTAGCAGGTAGCGGGAGGGGTTCCTACGAGCAGTACTTC.

The rearrangement uses TRBV28 and TRBJ1-2; tentative D call: TRBD1 (5 bases). This CDR3 is 14 amino acids long. With 5 bases removed from V and 2 bases from J, the gap between germline ends came to 12 bases. Germline CDR1 and CDR2: MDHEN and SYDVKM. The DNA for the CDR3 is TGTGCCAGCAGTAACGGGGGGTTGAACTATGGCTACACCTTC. It translates to CASSNGGLNYGYTF.

V gene TRBV11-3 combines with J gene TRBJ2-3; D perhaps matches TRBD2 (6 bases). Germline V CDR1 and CDR2: SGHNT, YENEEA. The CDR3 is made up of 13 amino acids. V was cut by 3 bases and J by 6 bases, with 10 bases left in between. DNA for the CDR3: TGTGCCAGCAGCTTCGGAGGGATGGATACGCAGTATTTT. Its protein is CASSFGGMDTQYF.

V gene TRBV4-2 combines with J gene TRBJ1-4; 8 bases agree with TRBD1. J lost 0 bases, V lost 4 bases, and 10 bases had no gene match. The CDR3 is 18 residues long. The germline V gene encodes CDR1 LGHNA and CDR2 YNFKEQ. In DNA form, the CDR3 reads TGTGCCAGCAGCCGCCGGCAGCCGGACAGGGCAACTAATGAAAAACTGTTTTTT. The encoded protein is CASSRRQPDRATNEKLFF.

V and J are TRBV5-1 and TRBJ1-6; D possibly corresponds to TRBD1 (5 bases). V was shortened by 2 bases and J by 0 bases, with 15 bases between the two germline ends. Germline lookup yields CDR1 SGHRS and CDR2 YFSETQ. The CDR3 has 18 residues. Written as DNA, the CDR3 is TGCGCCAGCAGCTTAGAGCGGGGCCAGAGCTCCTATAATTCACCCCTCCACTTT. Amino acid sequence: CASSLERGQSSYNSPLHF.

The CDR3 sequence is CATSRIAGGPDTQYF. Written as DNA, the CDR3 is TGTGCCACCAGCAGAATAGCGGGAGGGCCTGATACGCAGTATTTT. The rearrangement links TRBV15 to TRBJ2-3; 11 nucleotides match TRBD2. This CDR3 has 15 residues. CDR1 and CDR2 (germline): LNHNV, YYDKDF (reference sequence). Unmatched junction bases numbered 4, after V lost 2 bases and J lost 6 bases. The entire variable domain, with the rest obtained from reference TRBV15 and TRBJ2-3, is as follows: DAMVIQNPRYQVTQFGKPVTLSCSQTLNHNVMYWYQQKSSQAPKLLFHYYDKDFNNEADTPDNFQSRRPNTSFCFLDIRSPGLGDTAMYLCATSRIAGGPDTQYFGPGTRLTVL.

The rearrangement uses TRBV9 and TRBJ2-5, with a tentative D call TRBD2 (5 bases). CDR3 length: 15 residues. Trimming removed 0 bases at V and 2 bases at J, with 11 bases between. Germline V lookup: CDR1 SGDLS, CDR2 YYNGEE. CDR3 residues: CASSVGAGQQETQYF. For the CDR3, the DNA is TGTGCCAGCAGCGTAGGGGCGGGTCAGCAAGAGACCCAGTACTTC.

The chain uses TRBV3-1 (or the pseudogene TRBV3-2) and TRBJ2-1; the match to TRBD2 covers 11 bases. The junction had 7 bases not matched to a gene; V was cut back by 5 bases and J by 4 bases. Germline V lookup: CDR1 LGHDT, CDR2 YNNKEL (reference sequence). The CDR3 is 16 amino acids. The CDR3 sequence: CASSEGIAGGYNEQFF. The CDR3 DNA reads as TGTGCCAGCAGCGAGGGAATAGCGGGAGGGTACAATGAGCAGTTCTTC.

The CDR3 loop is CASSLESTSSYNEQFF. The CDR3 DNA reads TGTGCCAGCAGCTTAGAGTCTACCTCCTCCTACAATGAGCAGTTCTTC. V is TRBV7-6 and J is TRBJ2-1; D is unclear. V dropped 1 base and J dropped 0 bases, with 10 bases sitting between them. Germline V lookup: CDR1 SGHVS, CDR2 FNYEAQ. The length of the CDR3 is 16 residues.

This clone was found once. The chain carries TRBV7-9 and TRBJ2-1, with TRBD2 matching 11 bases. V shed 7 bases and J 5 bases; nucleotides not matched to a gene: 16. Germline CDR1 and CDR2: SEHNR and FQNEAQ (reference sequence). The CDR3 is 18 amino acids. CDR3 nucleotides: TGTGCCAGCACCCGGTGGCTAGCGGGAGGCCGTCGACACAATGAGCAGTTCTTC. Protein product: CASTRWLAGGRRHNEQFF.

This clone showed up just once. The chain employs TRBV19 and TRBJ1-1, with D uncertain. V lost 1 base and J 5 bases, leaving 20 bases between the germline ends. The CDR3 loop spans 17 amino acids. The V gene's germline CDR1 is LNHDA and CDR2 SQIVND (reference sequence). The CDR3 loop is CASSIVAGGSLMTEAFF. CDR3 nucleotides: TGTGCCAGTAGTATAGTCGCAGGTGGCTCACTGATGACTGAAGCTTTCTTT.

This chain links TRBV7-2 with TRBJ2-1, with 12 bases matching TRBD2. This CDR3 has 15 residues. After removal of 5 bases from V and 5 bases from J, the junction contained 4 bases not matched to a gene. The V gene's germline CDR1 is SGHTA and CDR2 FQGNSA. The CDR3 DNA sequence: TGTGCCAGCAGCGGCGGACTAGCGGGACACAATGAGCAGTTCTTC. Residues: CASSGGLAGHNEQFF.

The chain recombines TRBV6-1 with TRBJ2-5; 8 nucleotides match TRBD1. CDR1 and CDR2 from the germline V gene are MNHNS and SASEGT. V lost 5 bases and J lost 3; bases outside the gene matches: 5. CDR3 length equals 14 residues. The CDR3 region has the DNA TGTGCCAGCAGTACCGGGACAGGAGAAGAGACCCAGTACTTC. It specifies CASSTGTGEETQYF.

This chain uses TRBV7-9 with TRBJ2-7, with D perhaps matching TRBD2 (6 bases). Germline CDR1 is SEHNR and CDR2 is FQNEAQ (reference sequence). V lost 5 bases and J lost 5, with 16 bases in between. The CDR3 covers 14 residues. The CDR3 DNA sequence: TGTGCCAGCAGCCCCCCCGGGAGTGGGGACGAGCAGTACTTC. It codes for CASSPPGSGDEQYF.

The chain links TRBV2 to TRBJ1-1; D possibly corresponds to TRBD1 (5 bases). V was trimmed by 6 bases and J by 0 bases, leaving 11 bases between them. Germline loops: CDR1 SNHLY, CDR2 FYNNEI. The CDR3 contains 14 residues. The CDR3 protein is CASSAGRVNTEAFF. The CDR3 nucleotides read TGTGCCAGCAGCGCGGGACGGGTGAACACTGAAGCTTTCTTT.

V and J are TRBV9 and TRBJ2-1; 9 bases agree with TRBD2. In germline, CDR1 is SGDLS, CDR2 YYNGEE. This CDR3 has 19 residues. Trimming took 0 bases from V and 4 from J; bases not matched to a gene: 14. CDR3 nucleotides: TGTGCCAGCAGCGTAGCTACCGGCTTTTCAGCGGGGGGTTACAATGAGCAGTTCTTC. It encodes CASSVATGFSAGGYNEQFF.

This chain connects TRBV5-4 to TRBJ2-7, with unresolved D. The CDR3 runs 14 residues. Germline V gene sequence: CDR1 SGHNT, CDR2 YYREEE (reference sequence). V was shortened by 2 bases and J by 1 base, with 10 bases between the two germline ends. CDR3: CASSFTASSYEQYF. CDR3 DNA: TGTGCCAGCAGCTTTACAGCAAGTTCCTACGAGCAGTACTTC. The whole variable domain, remainder taken from reference TRBV5-4 and TRBJ2-7, is ETGVTQSPTHLIKTRGQQVTLRCSSQSGHNTVSWYQQALGQGPQFIFQYYREEENGRGNFPPRFSGLQFPNYSSELNVNALELDDSALYLCASSFTASSYEQYFGPGTRLTVT.

This clone was recorded a few times. J is TRBJ1-2 and V is TRBV2, with 8 bases that match TRBD1. The CDR3 has 14 amino acids. Germline CDR1 is SNHLY and CDR2 is FYNNEI. With 1 base clipped from V and 7 bases from J, the junction kept 5 bases outside the gene matches. The CDR3 sequence is CASSEDRGGLGYTF. CDR3 DNA: TGTGCCAGCAGTGAAGACAGGGGGGGGCTTGGCTACACCTTC.

CDR3 sequence (DNA): TGTGCCAGCAGCCGCCAACAGGGGGCAGATACGCAGTATTTT. Translation gives CASSRQQGADTQYF. The chain combines TRBV7-3 with TRBJ2-3, with 8 bases aligning to TRBD1. The V and J ends lost 5 bases and 4 bases, in that order; junction bases with no gene match: 5. Germline-derived CDR1 and CDR2 are SGHTA and FQGTGA. This CDR3 spans 14 amino acids.

The chain joins TRBV18 to TRBJ2-7; D is possibly TRBD2 (5 bases). The CDR3 loop spans 13 amino acids. CDR1 KGHSH and CDR2 LQKENI come from the germline V gene. V gave up 2 bases and J gave up 2 bases, with 7 bases separating them. CDR3 sequence reads: CASSPGSTYEQYF. DNA for the CDR3: TGTGCCAGCTCACCAGGGAGTACCTACGAGCAGTACTTC.

The rearrangement joins TRBV5-5 to TRBJ1-2; the D is unclear. V shed 4 bases and J shed 4 bases, with 17 bases lying between them. The germline V gene has CDR1 SGHKS and CDR2 YYEKEE (reference sequence). The CDR3 covers 15 residues. The CDR3 sequence is CASSPEGRALYGYTF. The CDR3 region has the DNA TGTGCCAGCAGCCCAGAAGGGCGGGCCCTCTATGGCTACACCTTC.

The rearrangement uses TRBV2 and TRBJ2-3; D not certain. Germline V lookup: CDR1 SNHLY, CDR2 FYNNEI. V was trimmed by 3 bases and J by 4 bases, leaving 11 bases between them. The CDR3 spans 14 residues. CDR3 DNA: TGTGCCAGCAGTGAGAGGCCCCGGGCAGATACGCAGTATTTT. Its translation is CASSERPRADTQYF.